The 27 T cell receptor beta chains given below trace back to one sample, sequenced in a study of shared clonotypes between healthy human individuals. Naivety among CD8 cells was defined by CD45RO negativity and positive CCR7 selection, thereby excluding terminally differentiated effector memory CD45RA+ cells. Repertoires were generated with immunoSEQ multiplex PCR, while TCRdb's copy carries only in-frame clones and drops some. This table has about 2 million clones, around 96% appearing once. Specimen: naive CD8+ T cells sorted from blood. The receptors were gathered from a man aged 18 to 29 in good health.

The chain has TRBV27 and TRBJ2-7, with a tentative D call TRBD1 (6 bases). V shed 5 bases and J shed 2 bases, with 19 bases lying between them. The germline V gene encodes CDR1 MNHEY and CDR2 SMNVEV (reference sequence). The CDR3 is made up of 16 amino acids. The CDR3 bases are TGTGCCAGCAGTCCCAGCTCAGGGGTGACAACCTACGAGCAGTACTTC. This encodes CASSPSSGVTTYEQYF.

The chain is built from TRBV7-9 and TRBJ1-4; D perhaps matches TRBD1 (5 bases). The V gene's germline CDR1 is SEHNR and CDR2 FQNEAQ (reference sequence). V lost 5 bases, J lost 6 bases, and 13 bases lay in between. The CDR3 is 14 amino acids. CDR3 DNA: TGTGCCAGCAGCGAACAGGATCGTTATGAAAAACTGTTTTTT. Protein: CASSEQDRYEKLFF.

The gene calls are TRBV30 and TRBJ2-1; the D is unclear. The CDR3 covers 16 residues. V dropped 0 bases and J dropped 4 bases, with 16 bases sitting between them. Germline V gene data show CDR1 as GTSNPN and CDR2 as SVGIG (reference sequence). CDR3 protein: CAWSVPATNPYNEQFF. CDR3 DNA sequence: TGTGCCTGGAGTGTACCGGCCACAAATCCTTACAATGAGCAGTTCTTC.

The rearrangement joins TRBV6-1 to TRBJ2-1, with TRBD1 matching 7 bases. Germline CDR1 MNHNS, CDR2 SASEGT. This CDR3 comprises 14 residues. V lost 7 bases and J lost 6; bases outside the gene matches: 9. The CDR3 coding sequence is TGTGCCAGCAAGACGACAGGGACCCTCAATGAGCAGTTCTTC. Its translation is CASKTTGTLNEQFF.

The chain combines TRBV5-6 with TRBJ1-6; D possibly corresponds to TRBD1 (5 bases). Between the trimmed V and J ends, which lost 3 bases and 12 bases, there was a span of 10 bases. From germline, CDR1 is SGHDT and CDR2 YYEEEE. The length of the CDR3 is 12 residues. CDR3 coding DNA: TGTGCCAGCAGCTCGGGACCGCTACCCCTCCACTTT. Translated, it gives CASSSGPLPLHF. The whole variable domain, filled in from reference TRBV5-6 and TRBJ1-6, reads DAGVTQSPTHLIKTRGQQVTLRCSPKSGHDTVSWYQQALGQGPQFIFQYYEEEERQRGNFPDRFSGHQFPNYSSELNVNALLLGDSALYLCASSSGPLPLHFGNGTRLTVT.

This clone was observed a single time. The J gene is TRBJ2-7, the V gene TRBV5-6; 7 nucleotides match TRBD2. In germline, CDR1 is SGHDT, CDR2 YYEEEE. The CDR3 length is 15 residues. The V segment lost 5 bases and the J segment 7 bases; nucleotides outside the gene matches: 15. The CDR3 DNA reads TGTGCCAGCAGACCCGGGGGTGGCGGGAGAGGGGAGCAGTACTTC. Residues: CASRPGGGGRGEQYF.

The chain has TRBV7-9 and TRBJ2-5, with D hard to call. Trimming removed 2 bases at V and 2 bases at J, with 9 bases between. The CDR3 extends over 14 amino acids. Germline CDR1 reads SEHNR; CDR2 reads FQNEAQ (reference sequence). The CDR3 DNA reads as TGTGCCAGCAGCTTACCGGCTCAGCAAGAGACCCAGTACTTC. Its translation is CASSLPAQQETQYF. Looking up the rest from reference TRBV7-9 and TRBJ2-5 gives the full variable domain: DTGVSQNPRHKITKRGQNVTFRCDPISEHNRLYWYRQTLGQGPEFLTYFQNEAQLEKSRLLSDRFSAERPKGSFSTLEIQRTEQGDSAMYLCASSLPAQQETQYFGPGTRLLVL.

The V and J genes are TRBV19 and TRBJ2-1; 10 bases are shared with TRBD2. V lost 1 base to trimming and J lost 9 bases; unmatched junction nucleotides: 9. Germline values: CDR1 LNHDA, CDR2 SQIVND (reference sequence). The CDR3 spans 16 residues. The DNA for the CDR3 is TGTGCCAGTAGTATAGTTCTAGCGGGAGAAGAGGGTGAGCAGTTCTTC. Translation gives CASSIVLAGEEGEQFF.

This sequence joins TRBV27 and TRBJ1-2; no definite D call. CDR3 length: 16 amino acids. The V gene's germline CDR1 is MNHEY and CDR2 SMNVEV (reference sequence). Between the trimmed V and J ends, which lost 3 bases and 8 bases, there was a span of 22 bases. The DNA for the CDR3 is TGTGCCAGCAGTTTTATTCCCCAAGAGTCTGGCGCGGGCTACACCTTC. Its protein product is CASSFIPQESGAGYTF.

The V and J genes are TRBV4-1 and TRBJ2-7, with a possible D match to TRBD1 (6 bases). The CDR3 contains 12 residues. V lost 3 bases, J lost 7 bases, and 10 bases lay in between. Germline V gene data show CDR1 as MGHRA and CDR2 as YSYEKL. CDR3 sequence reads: CASSHPDREQYF. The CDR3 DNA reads TGCGCCAGCAGCCACCCTGACAGGGAGCAGTACTTC.

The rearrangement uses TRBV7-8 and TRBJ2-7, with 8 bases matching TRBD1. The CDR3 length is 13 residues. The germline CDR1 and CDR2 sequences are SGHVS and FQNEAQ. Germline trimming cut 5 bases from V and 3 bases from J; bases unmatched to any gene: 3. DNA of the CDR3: TGTGCCAGCAGCCCGGACAGGGACTACGAGCAGTACTTC. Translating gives CASSPDRDYEQYF.

CDR3 sequence (DNA): TGTGCCAGCAGCACAGGGACGGTTAGCACAGATACGCAGTATTTT. The encoded protein is CASSTGTVSTDTQYF. The rearrangement uses TRBV11-3 and TRBJ2-3; D might be TRBD1 (6 bases). The germline V gene has CDR1 SGHNT and CDR2 YENEEA. Trimming took off 5 bases at V and 0 bases at J, with 12 bases between the two ends. The CDR3 has 15 amino acids.

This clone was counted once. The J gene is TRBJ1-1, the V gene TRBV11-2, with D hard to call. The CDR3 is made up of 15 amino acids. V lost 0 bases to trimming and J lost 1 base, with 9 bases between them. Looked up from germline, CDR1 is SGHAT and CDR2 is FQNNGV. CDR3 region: CASSLEPGRNTEAFF. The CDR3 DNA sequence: TGTGCCAGCAGCTTAGAACCGGGTCGGAACACTGAAGCTTTCTTT.

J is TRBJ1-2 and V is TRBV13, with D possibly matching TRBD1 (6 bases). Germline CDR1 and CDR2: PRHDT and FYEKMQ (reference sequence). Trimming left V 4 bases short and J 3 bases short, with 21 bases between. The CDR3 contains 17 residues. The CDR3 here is CASSSPSGQGKDYGYTF. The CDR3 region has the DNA TGTGCCAGCAGCTCCCCATCTGGGCAGGGGAAGGACTATGGCTACACCTTC.

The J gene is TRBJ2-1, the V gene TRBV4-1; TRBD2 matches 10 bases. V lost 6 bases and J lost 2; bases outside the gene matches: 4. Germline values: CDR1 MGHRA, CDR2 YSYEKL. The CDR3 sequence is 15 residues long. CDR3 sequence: CASRPTSGTYNEQFF. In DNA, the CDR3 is TGCGCCAGCAGGCCCACTAGCGGGACCTACAATGAGCAGTTCTTC.

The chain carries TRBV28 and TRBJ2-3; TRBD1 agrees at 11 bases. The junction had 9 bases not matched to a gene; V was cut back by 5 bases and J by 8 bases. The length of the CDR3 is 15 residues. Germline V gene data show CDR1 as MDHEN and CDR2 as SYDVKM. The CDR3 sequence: CASSPGTGGAATQYF. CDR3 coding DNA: TGTGCCAGCAGTCCGGGGACAGGGGGAGCAGCTACGCAGTATTTT. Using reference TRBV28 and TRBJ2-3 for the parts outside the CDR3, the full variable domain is DVKVTQSSRYLVKRTGEKVFLECVQDMDHENMFWYRQDPGLGLRLIYFSYDVKMKEKGDIPEGYSVSREKKERFSLILESASTNQTSMYLCASSPGTGGAATQYFGPGTRLTVL.

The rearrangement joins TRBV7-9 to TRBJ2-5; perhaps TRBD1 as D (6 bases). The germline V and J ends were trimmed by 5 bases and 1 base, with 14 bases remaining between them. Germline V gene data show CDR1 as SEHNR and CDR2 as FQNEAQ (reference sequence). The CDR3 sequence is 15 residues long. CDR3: CASSKFWGPQETQYF. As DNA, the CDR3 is TGTGCCAGCAGCAAGTTCTGGGGGCCCCAAGAGACCCAGTACTTC.

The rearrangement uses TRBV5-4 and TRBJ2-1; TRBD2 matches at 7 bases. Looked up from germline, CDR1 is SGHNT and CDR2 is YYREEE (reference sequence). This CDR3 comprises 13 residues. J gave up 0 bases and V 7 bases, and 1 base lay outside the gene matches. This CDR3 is CASWGGSYNEQFF. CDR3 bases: TGTGCCAGCTGGGGGGGCTCCTACAATGAGCAGTTCTTC.

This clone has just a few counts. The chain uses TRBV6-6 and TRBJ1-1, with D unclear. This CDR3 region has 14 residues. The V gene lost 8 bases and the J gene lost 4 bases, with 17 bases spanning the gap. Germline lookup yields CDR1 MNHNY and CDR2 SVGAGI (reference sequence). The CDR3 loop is CASGEDAPITEAFF. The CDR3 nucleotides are TGTGCCAGCGGAGAGGATGCCCCAATCACTGAAGCTTTCTTT.

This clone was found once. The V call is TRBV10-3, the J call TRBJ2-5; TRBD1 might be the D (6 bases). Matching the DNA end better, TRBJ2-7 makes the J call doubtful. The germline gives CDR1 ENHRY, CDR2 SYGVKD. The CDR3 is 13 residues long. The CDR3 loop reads CAISETGSYEQYF. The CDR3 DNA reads TGTGCCATCAGTGAGACAGGGTCCTACGAGCAGTACTTC.

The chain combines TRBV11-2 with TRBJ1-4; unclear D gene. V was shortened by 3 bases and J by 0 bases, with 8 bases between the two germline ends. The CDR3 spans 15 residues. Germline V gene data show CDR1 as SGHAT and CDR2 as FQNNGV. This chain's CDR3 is CASSFSQTTNEKLFF. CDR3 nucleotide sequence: TGTGCCAGCAGCTTCTCACAGACAACTAATGAAAAACTGTTTTTT.

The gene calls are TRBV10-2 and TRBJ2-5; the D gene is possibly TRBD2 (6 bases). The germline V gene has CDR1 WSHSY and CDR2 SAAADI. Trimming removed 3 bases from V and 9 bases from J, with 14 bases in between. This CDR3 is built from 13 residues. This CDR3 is CASSDGGTGAQYF. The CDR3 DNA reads TGCGCCAGCAGTGACGGCGGGACCGGGGCCCAGTACTTC.

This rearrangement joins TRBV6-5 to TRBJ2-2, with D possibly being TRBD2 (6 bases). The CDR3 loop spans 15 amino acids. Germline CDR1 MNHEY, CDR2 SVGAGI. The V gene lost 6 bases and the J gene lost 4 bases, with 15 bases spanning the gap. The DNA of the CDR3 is TGTGCCAGCAGCCCCTACCAAGCGGGCACCGGGGAGCTGTTTTTT. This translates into CASSPYQAGTGELFF.

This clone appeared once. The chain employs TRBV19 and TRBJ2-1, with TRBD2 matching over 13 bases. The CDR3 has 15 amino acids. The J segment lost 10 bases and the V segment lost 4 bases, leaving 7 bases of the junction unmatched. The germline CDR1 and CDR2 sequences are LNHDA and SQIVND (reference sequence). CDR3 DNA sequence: TGTGCCAGTAGTACCGGGACTAGCGGGACGTCAGAGCAGTTCTTC. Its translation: CASSTGTSGTSEQFF. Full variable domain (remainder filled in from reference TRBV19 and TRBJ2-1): DGGITQSPKYLFRKEGQNVTLSCEQNLNHDAMYWYRQDPGQGLRLIYYSQIVNDFQKGDIAEGYSVSREKKESFPLTVTSAQKNPTAFYLCASSTGTSGTSEQFFGPGTRLTVL.

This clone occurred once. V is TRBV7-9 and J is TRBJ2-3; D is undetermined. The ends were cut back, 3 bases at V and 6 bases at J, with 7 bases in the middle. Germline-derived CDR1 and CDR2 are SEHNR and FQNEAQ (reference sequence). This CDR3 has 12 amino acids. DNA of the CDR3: TGTGCCAGCAGCTTCGATCTGGATACGCAGTATTTT. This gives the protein CASSFDLDTQYF.

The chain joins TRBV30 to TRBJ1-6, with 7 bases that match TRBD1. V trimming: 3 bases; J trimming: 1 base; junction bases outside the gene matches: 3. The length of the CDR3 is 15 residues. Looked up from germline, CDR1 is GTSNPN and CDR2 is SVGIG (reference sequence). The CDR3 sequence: CAWSRQGSYNSPLHF. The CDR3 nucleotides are TGTGCCTGGAGCCGACAGGGTTCCTATAATTCACCCCTCCACTTT.

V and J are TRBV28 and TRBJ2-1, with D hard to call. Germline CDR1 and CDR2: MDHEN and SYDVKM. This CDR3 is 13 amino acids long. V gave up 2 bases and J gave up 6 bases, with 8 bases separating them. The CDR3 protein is CASSLGQINEQFF. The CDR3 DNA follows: TGTGCCAGCAGTTTAGGGCAGATCAATGAGCAGTTCTTC.